Each of the 6 T cell receptor beta chains below was sequenced from the same sample in a study of tumor-infiltrating lymphocytes in primary liver carcinoma. Germline DNA was also extracted, and blood RNA derived from unsorted whole blood. TCR beta cDNA was prepared out of about 510 ng total RNA by means of a constant-region primer. What produced the TCR beta libraries was three nested multiplex PCR rounds using slightly modified ARM-PCR. The opening two PCR rounds, about 10 cycles each, paired TRBV1-TRBV30 forward primers with a C-beta reverse primer. TCRdb ran MiXCR on the multiplex PCR reads and lists one entry per CDR3 protein. The table lists 310,000 or so distinct CDR3 sequences, around three fifths of them singletons. Sequences were obtained from peripheral blood. The receptors stem from a woman aged 25 to 39 with primary liver carcinoma and hepatitis B virus infection.

V usage is TRBV6-1 and J usage is TRBJ2-5, with D perhaps being TRBD1 or TRBD2 (6 bases each). Between the trimmed V and J ends, which lost 6 bases and 3 bases, there was a span of 14 bases. Germline CDR1 reads MNHNS; CDR2 reads SASEGT. CDR3 size: 14 residues. CDR3 protein: CASRQPGAKETQYF. CDR3 bases: TGTGCCAGCAGGCAACCGGGGGCGAAAGAGACCCAGTACTTC.

A remark on this clonotype: The final CDR3 position lacks the conserved phenylalanine or tryptophan, pointing to a likely read error. This rearrangement joins TRBV4-2 to TRBJ2-7; TRBD1 matches 10 bases. V shed 3 bases and J 6 bases; nucleotides not matched to a gene: 17. The length of the CDR3 is 18 residues. The V gene's germline CDR1 is LGHNA and CDR2 YNFKEQ. Here the CDR3 DNA reads TGTGCCAGCAGCCAGGGACACCTAGGACAGGGGGGACCGCGCGAGCAGTACTTA. It specifies CASSQGHLGQGGPREQYL.

A remark on this clonotype: An end of the junction does not agree with germline; a read error may underlie this. V gene TRBV11-2 combines with J gene TRBJ2-5; D is undetermined. CDR1 is SGHAT and CDR2 is FQNNGV in the germline V gene. This CDR3 spans 14 amino acids. The CDR3 coding sequence is TGTGCCAGCAGCCTAGGCTACGGTCAAGAGACCCCGTACTTC. Protein product: CASSLGYGQETPYF.

As regards this clonotype: This may come from a read error, since a much larger clone is one base off. The rearrangement joins TRBV4-1 to TRBJ2-2; D perhaps matches TRBD2 (5 bases). Germline CDR1 is MGHRA and CDR2 is YSYEKL. This CDR3 is built from 14 residues. This chain's CDR3 is CDSSQIGGTGELFF. In DNA, the CDR3 is TGCGACAGCAGCCAAATCGGAGGCACCGGGGAGCTGTTTTTT.

The V gene is TRBV28, the J gene TRBJ1-1; 9 nucleotides agree with TRBD1. V lost 6 bases and J lost 0; bases outside the gene matches: 2. This CDR3 spans 14 amino acids. CDR1 is MDHEN and CDR2 is SYDVKM in the germline V gene. Here the CDR3 DNA reads TGTGCCAGCAGCAGGACAGGGGTGAACACTGAAGCTTTCTTT. Its translation: CASSRTGVNTEAFF.

This clonotype was seen a single time. Likely a read error: the CDR3 ends without its conserved phenylalanine or tryptophan. This rearrangement joins TRBV29-1 to TRBJ2-4; D perhaps matches TRBD2 (6 bases). The CDR3 length is 13 residues. The germline gives CDR1 SQVTM, CDR2 ANQGSEA. The CDR3 DNA is TGCAGCGTGAGGGGTTCGGAGGGAGACATCCAGTACTAC. It codes for CSVRGSEGDIQYY.